This T cell receptor (beta chain) comes out of a study of cytomegalovirus exposure and HLA in healthy donors. Primers for the PCR totalled 60 Vbeta and 13 Jbeta. Some clones are missing from TCRdb's copy, which holds only in-frame ones; the method was immunoSEQ multiplex PCR. This table holds 250,000 or so clones, more than 70% found once. CDR3 length equals 14 residues. Trimming shortened V by 4 bases and J by 7 bases, and 11 bases separated the two germline ends. Germline values: CDR1 LNHNV, CDR2 YYDKDF (reference sequence). This clone has just a few counts. The sequence derives from a human donor in good health. Sequencing was carried out using PBMCs. This chain connects TRBV15 to TRBJ1-6; no clear D gene. CDR3 nucleotide sequence: TGTGCCACCAGCAACTCGTATGAGAATTCACCCCTCCACTTT. Its protein product is CATSNSYENSPLHF.